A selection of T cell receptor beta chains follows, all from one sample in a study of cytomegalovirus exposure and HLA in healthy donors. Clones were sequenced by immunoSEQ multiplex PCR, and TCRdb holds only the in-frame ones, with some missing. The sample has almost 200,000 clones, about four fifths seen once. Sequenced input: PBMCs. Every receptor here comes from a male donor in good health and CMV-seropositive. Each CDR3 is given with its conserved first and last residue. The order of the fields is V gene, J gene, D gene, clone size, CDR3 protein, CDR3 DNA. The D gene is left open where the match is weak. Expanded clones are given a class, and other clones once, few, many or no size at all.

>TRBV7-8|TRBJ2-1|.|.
CASGPRQGTYNEQFF
TGTGCCAGCGGCCCCCGGCAGGGGACCTACAATGAGCAGTTCTTC
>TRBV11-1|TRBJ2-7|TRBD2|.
CASTLGGGPFYEQYF
TGTGCCAGCACCCTTGGGGGAGGGCCCTTCTACGAGCAGTACTTC
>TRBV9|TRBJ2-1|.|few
CASSVEQYNEQFF
TGTGCCAGCAGCGTAGAACAGTACAATGAGCAGTTCTTC
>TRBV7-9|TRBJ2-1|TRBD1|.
CASSPRRQGPYNEQFF
TGTGCCAGCAGCCCCCGAAGACAGGGCCCCTACAATGAGCAGTTCTTC
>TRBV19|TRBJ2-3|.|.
CASSIQGPADTQYF
TGTGCCAGTAGTATCCAGGGGCCGGCAGATACGCAGTATTTT
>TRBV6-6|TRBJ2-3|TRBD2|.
CASSDQRGAGTQYF
TGTGCCAGCAGTGACCAGCGGGGGGCGGGTACGCAGTATTTT
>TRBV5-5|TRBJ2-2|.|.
CASSPIDRLTTPGELFF
TGTGCCAGCAGCCCCATCGACAGGCTAACAACCCCCGGGGAGCTGTTTTTT
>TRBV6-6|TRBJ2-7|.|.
CASSSGNVYEQYF
TGTGCCAGCAGTTCAGGGAACGTATACGAGCAGTACTTC
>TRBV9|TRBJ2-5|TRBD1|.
CASSVDPQGLETQYF
TGTGCCAGCAGCGTAGACCCACAGGGGTTGGAGACCCAGTACTTC
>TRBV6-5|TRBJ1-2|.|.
CASSYLTGGYGYTF
TGTGCCAGCAGTTACTTGACAGGAGGCTATGGCTACACCTTC
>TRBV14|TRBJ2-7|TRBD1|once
CASSQGTGSPYEQYF
TGTGCCAGCAGCCAAGGGACAGGGAGTCCGTACGAGCAGTACTTC
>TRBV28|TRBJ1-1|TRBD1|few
CASLGQGDMNTEAFF
TGTGCCAGCCTGGGACAGGGAGATATGAACACTGAAGCTTTCTTT
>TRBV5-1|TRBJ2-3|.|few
CASSLDRDFDTQYF
TGCGCCAGCAGCTTGGATCGAGATTTCGATACGCAGTATTTT
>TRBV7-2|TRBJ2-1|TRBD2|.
CASGGLAGIYNEQFF
TGTGCCAGCGGAGGACTAGCGGGGATATACAATGAGCAGTTCTTC
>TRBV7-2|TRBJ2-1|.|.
CASSFGTYNEQFF
TGTGCCAGCAGCTTCGGGACATACAATGAGCAGTTCTTC
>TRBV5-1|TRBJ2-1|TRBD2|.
CASSPRTSGTAYNEQFF
TGCGCCAGCAGCCCACGGACTAGCGGGACGGCCTACAATGAGCAGTTCTTC